A single sample is the source of the 20 T cell receptor beta chains below, sequenced in a study of T cell responses to AZD1222 COVID-19 vaccine. Sequencing used immunoSEQ multiplex PCR; TCRdb keeps in-frame clones, though not all of them. Of 130,000 or so clones in the sample, over 85% were seen once. Material: peripheral blood, obtained on day 0 of MenACWY control vaccination. These receptors were collected from an adult in good health.

With respect to this clone: The junction departs from the called germline gene at one end, perhaps through a read error. This chain connects TRBV4-1 to TRBJ2-2, with D possibly being TRBD2 (5 bases). There are 14 residues in the CDR3. The germline CDR1 and CDR2 sequences are MGHRA and YSYEKL. The CDR3 DNA reads TGCGCCAGCCGCCAGGCGGGGAACACCGGGGAGCTGTTTTTT. Its translation: CASRQAGNTGELFF.

The count of this clone is one. The V and J genes are TRBV30 and TRBJ1-1; D remains unclear. V lost 4 bases, J lost 1 base, and 13 bases lay in between. There are 14 residues in the CDR3. Looked up from germline, CDR1 is GTSNPN and CDR2 is SVGIG (reference sequence). The CDR3 nucleotides read TGTGCCTGGAACCACGGGAACCCGAACACTGAAGCTTTCTTT. Translated: CAWNHGNPNTEAFF.

The rearrangement links TRBV29-1 to TRBJ1-2, with 7 bases aligning to TRBD1. V shed 8 bases, J shed 6 bases, and the junction held 18 bases outside the gene matches. The germline V gene encodes CDR1 SQVTM and CDR2 ANQGSEA. This CDR3 spans 15 amino acids. DNA of the CDR3: TGCAGCTATCAGAACAGGGCAGGGGGATCAAATGGCTACACCTTC. Its protein product is CSYQNRAGGSNGYTF.

This clone was seen just once. The chain joins TRBV5-4 to TRBJ2-5, with TRBD1 as a possible D gene (6 bases). Per the germline V gene, CDR1 is SGHNT and CDR2 is YYREEE (reference sequence). This CDR3 spans 13 amino acids. Deletions cut 2 bases from V and 4 bases from J, with 9 bases between. The CDR3: CASSFTGLETQYF. Here the CDR3 DNA reads TGTGCCAGCAGCTTTACAGGGTTAGAGACCCAGTACTTC.

The chain links TRBV3-1 (or the pseudogene TRBV3-2) to TRBJ2-5; unclear D gene. V was trimmed by 2 bases and J by 4 bases, leaving 8 bases between them. This CDR3 spans 13 amino acids. Per germline, CDR1 LGHDT and CDR2 YNNKEL (reference sequence). This CDR3 is CASSQTRVETQYF. The CDR3 coding sequence is TGTGCCAGCAGCCAAACAAGGGTAGAGACCCAGTACTTC.

V is TRBV4-2 and J is TRBJ1-3; D is possibly TRBD1 (5 bases). The V gene lost 3 bases and the J gene lost 1 base, with 13 bases spanning the gap. CDR3 length: 16 residues. Germline V gives CDR1 LGHNA, CDR2 YNFKEQ. The CDR3 region is CASSHPATESGNTIYF. The CDR3 nucleotides read TGTGCCAGCAGCCACCCCGCGACAGAATCTGGAAACACCATATATTTT.

CDR3 in DNA: TGTGCCAGTAGTATTGACAGAAGCAATCAGCCCCAGCATTTT. Protein: CASSIDRSNQPQHF. The rearrangement uses TRBV19 and TRBJ1-5; D might be TRBD1 (5 bases). The germline CDR1 and CDR2 sequences are LNHDA and SQIVND (reference sequence). The ends were cut back, 3 bases at V and 1 base at J, with 7 bases in the middle. CDR3 size: 14 residues. Filled out from reference TRBV19 and TRBJ1-5, the complete variable domain reads DGGITQSPKYLFRKEGQNVTLSCEQNLNHDAMYWYRQDPGQGLRLIYYSQIVNDFQKGDIAEGYSVSREKKESFPLTVTSAQKNPTAFYLCASSIDRSNQPQHFGDGTRLSIL.

The gene calls are TRBV6-2 or TRBV6-3 and TRBJ2-7; D is unresolved. Germline values: CDR1 MNHEY, CDR2 SVGEGT. Trimming pared 5 bases from V and 0 bases from J, leaving 5 bases between. The CDR3 is 12 residues long. Written as DNA, the CDR3 is TGTGCCAGCAGTAGGAGCTCCTACGAGCAGTACTTC. Translated: CASSRSSYEQYF.

The chain links TRBV18 to TRBJ1-1, with a weak D call TRBD1 (5 bases). With 3 bases removed from V and 11 bases from J, the gap between germline ends came to 16 bases. Looked up from germline, CDR1 is KGHSH and CDR2 is LQKENI. This CDR3 is built from 13 residues. The CDR3 sequence is CASSPSQGLWAFF. CDR3 nucleotide sequence: TGTGCCAGCTCACCTTCTCAGGGTTTGTGGGCTTTCTTT.

The V and J genes are TRBV14 and TRBJ2-1; 8 nucleotides agree with TRBD1. The V gene end was trimmed by 5 bases and the J gene end by 7 bases; junction bases not matched to a gene: 13. This CDR3 spans 16 amino acids. Germline assignment: CDR1 SGHDN and CDR2 FVKESK. Written as DNA, the CDR3 is TGTGCCAGCAGCTTTAGGACAGGGCAGGGTGAGAATGAGCAGTTCTTC. Encoded protein: CASSFRTGQGENEQFF. Together with reference TRBV14 and TRBJ2-1, the CDR3 gives the full variable domain: EAGVTQFPSHSVIEKGQTVTLRCDPISGHDNLYWYRRVMGKEIKFLLHFVKESKQDESGMPNNRFLAERTGGTYSTLKVQPAELEDSGVYFCASSFRTGQGENEQFFGPGTRLTVL.

The chain combines TRBV2 with TRBJ1-6; D might be TRBD1 (5 bases). Germline values: CDR1 SNHLY, CDR2 FYNNEI. The CDR3 length is 17 residues. The V gene lost 6 bases and the J gene lost 8 bases, with 23 bases spanning the gap. The CDR3 sequence: CASSHRTQGTVDSPLHF. The CDR3 DNA reads as TGTGCCAGCAGCCACCGGACCCAGGGAACCGTTGATTCACCCCTCCACTTT.

The genes are TRBV24-1 and TRBJ1-2, with D perhaps TRBD1 (5 bases). The V gene's germline CDR1 is KGHDR and CDR2 SFDVKD. Trimming took off 0 bases at V and 5 bases at J, with 12 bases between the two ends. The CDR3 has 15 residues. The CDR3 sequence is CATSDLVEGRYGYTF. DNA of the CDR3: TGTGCCACCAGTGATTTGGTCGAGGGGAGGTATGGCTACACCTTC.

CDR3 sequence reads: CASSVGGGVGYEQYF. CDR3 DNA: TGTGCCAGCAGCGTAGGAGGGGGGGTAGGGTACGAGCAGTACTTC. This chain links TRBV9 with TRBJ2-7; tentatively, D is TRBD2 (7 bases). The V end lost 0 bases, the J end lost 4 bases, and 14 bases lay between the germline ends. The CDR3 contains 15 residues. In germline, CDR1 is SGDLS, CDR2 YYNGEE.

The chain combines TRBV3-1 (or the pseudogene TRBV3-2) with TRBJ1-1; 7 nucleotides agree with TRBD1. Trimming removed 4 bases from V and 2 bases from J; junction bases left unmatched: 4. This CDR3 region has 14 residues. CDR1 is LGHDT and CDR2 is YNNKEL in the germline V gene (reference sequence). The CDR3 region is CASSRGTENTEAFF. DNA for the CDR3: TGTGCCAGCAGCCGAGGGACAGAAAACACTGAAGCTTTCTTT.

The V and J genes are TRBV19 and TRBJ1-1; the D is unclear. V lost 5 bases, J lost 4 bases, and 14 bases lay in between. The CDR3 contains 14 residues. The germline V gene has CDR1 LNHDA and CDR2 SQIVND (reference sequence). The CDR3 spells CASSLSTATTEAFF. The DNA for the CDR3 is TGTGCCAGTAGTCTATCGACGGCGACCACTGAAGCTTTCTTT.

The chain recombines TRBV5-4 with TRBJ1-1; D ambiguous. V lost 0 bases, J lost 4 bases, and 7 bases lay in between. Germline CDR1 SGHNT, CDR2 YYREEE (reference sequence). This CDR3 is 13 amino acids long. The CDR3 sequence is CASSLATLTEAFF. The DNA of the CDR3 is TGTGCCAGCAGCTTGGCCACTCTCACTGAAGCTTTCTTT.

The chain has TRBV30 and TRBJ1-6; D is unresolved. V lost 0 bases to trimming and J lost 10 bases, with 13 bases between them. The CDR3 runs 14 residues. CDR1 GTSNPN and CDR2 SVGIG come from the germline V gene (reference sequence). The CDR3: CAWSVFEGDSPLHF. CDR3 bases: TGTGCCTGGAGTGTATTTGAGGGAGACTCACCCCTCCACTTT.

This rearrangement joins TRBV28 to TRBJ1-6, with D possibly TRBD1 on 5 matching bases. Trimming pared 5 bases from V and 0 bases from J, leaving 11 bases between. The CDR3 is made up of 16 amino acids. Germline V gene lookup returns CDR1 MDHEN and CDR2 SYDVKM. The CDR3 DNA reads as TGTGCCAGCAGTGAGACAGCTAGCTCCTATAATTCACCCCTCCACTTT. It codes for CASSETASSYNSPLHF. The variable domain in full, completed from reference TRBV28 and TRBJ1-6, reads DVKVTQSSRYLVKRTGEKVFLECVQDMDHENMFWYRQDPGLGLRLIYFSYDVKMKEKGDIPEGYSVSREKKERFSLILESASTNQTSMYLCASSETASSYNSPLHFGNGTRLTVT.

The chain joins TRBV25-1 to TRBJ1-1; TRBD1 might be the D (5 bases). The CDR3 length is 15 residues. Germline CDR1 and CDR2: MGHDK and SYGVNS. Trimming pared 2 bases from V and 1 base from J, leaving 11 bases between. CDR3 bases: TGTGCCAGCAGTGAACAGGGCAGAGGGAACACTGAAGCTTTCTTT. Translated, it gives CASSEQGRGNTEAFF.

The rearrangement links TRBV19 to TRBJ2-5; perhaps TRBD2 as D (5 bases). The CDR3 totals 13 residues. The germline V gene encodes CDR1 LNHDA and CDR2 SQIVND (reference sequence). The V end was cut by 5 bases, the J end by 5 bases, with 12 bases between. The DNA for the CDR3 is TGTGCCAGTAGTCACCTAGCAGACGAGACCCAGTACTTC. This gives the protein CASSHLADETQYF.